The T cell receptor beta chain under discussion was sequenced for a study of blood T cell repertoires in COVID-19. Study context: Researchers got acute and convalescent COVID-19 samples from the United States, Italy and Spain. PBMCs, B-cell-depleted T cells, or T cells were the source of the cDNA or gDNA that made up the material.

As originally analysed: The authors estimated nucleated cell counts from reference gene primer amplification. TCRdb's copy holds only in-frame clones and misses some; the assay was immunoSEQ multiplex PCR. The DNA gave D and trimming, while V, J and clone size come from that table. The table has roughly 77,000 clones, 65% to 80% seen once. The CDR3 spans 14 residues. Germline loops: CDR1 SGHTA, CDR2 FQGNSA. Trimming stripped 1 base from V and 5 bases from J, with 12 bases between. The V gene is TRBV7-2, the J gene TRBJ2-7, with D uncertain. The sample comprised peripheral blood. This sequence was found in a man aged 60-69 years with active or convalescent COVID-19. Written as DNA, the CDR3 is TGTGCCAGCAGCTTAGGTCCAGCGTGGAACGAGCAGTACTTC. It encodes CASSLGPAWNEQYF.